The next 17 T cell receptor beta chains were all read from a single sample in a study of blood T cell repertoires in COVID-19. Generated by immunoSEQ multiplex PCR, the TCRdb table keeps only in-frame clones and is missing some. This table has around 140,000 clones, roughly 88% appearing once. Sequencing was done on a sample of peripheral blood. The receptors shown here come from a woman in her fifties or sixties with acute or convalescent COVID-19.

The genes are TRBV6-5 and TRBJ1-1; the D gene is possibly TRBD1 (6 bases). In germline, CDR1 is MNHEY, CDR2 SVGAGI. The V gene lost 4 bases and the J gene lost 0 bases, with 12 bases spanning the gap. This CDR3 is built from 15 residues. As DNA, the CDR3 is TGTGCCAGCAGTTTCATGGACAGCCTGAACACTGAAGCTTTCTTT. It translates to CASSFMDSLNTEAFF.

In nucleotides, the CDR3 is TGTGCCAGCAGTTACTCCGCTGCAGGACAGGGGTCAACAGATACGCAGTATTTT. Translating gives CASSYSAAGQGSTDTQYF. The chain carries TRBV6-2 or TRBV6-3 and TRBJ2-3, with 9 nucleotides matching TRBD1. The trim removed 0 bases at V and 3 bases at J, leaving 10 bases unmatched. The germline CDR1 and CDR2 sequences are MNHEY and SVGEGT. This CDR3 comprises 18 residues.

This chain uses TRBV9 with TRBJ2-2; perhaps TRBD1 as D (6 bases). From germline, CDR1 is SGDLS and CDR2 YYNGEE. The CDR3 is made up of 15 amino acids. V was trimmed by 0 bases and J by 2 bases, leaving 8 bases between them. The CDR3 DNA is TGTGCCAGCAGCGTAGCGGGACAAAACACCGGGGAGCTGTTTTTT. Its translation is CASSVAGQNTGELFF. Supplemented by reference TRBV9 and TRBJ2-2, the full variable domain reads DSGVTQTPKHLITATGQRVTLRCSPRSGDLSVYWYQQSLDQGLQFLIQYYNGEERAKGNILERFSAQQFPDLHSELNLSSLELGDSALYFCASSVAGQNTGELFFGEGSRLTVL.

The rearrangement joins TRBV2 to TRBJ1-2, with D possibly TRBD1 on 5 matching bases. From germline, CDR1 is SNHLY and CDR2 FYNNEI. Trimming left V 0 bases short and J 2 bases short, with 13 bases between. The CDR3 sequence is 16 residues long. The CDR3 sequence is CASSEAQGPRNYGYTF. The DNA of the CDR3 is TGTGCCAGCAGTGAAGCGCAGGGCCCTAGAAACTATGGCTACACCTTC. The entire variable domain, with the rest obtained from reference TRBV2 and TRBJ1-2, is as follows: EPEVTQTPSHQVTQMGQEVILRCVPISNHLYFYWYRQILGQKVEFLVSFYNNEISEKSEIFDDQFSVERPDGSNFTLKIRSTKLEDSAMYFCASSEAQGPRNYGYTFGSGTRLTVV.

CDR3 amino acids: CASSGSDRGTYGYTF. Written as DNA, the CDR3 is TGTGCCAGCAGCGGATCGGACAGGGGGACCTATGGCTACACCTTC. This chain links TRBV13 with TRBJ1-2, with 10 bases aligning to TRBD1. The germline V gene has CDR1 PRHDT and CDR2 FYEKMQ (reference sequence). The CDR3 is made up of 15 amino acids. V gave up 5 bases and J gave up 4 bases; unmatched junction bases: 7.

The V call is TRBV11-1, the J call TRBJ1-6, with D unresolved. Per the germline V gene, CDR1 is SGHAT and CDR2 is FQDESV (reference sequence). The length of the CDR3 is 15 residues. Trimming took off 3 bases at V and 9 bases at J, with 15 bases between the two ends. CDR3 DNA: TGTGCCAGCAGCTTGCTCCCGGGAAGCGGTTCACCCCTCCACTTT. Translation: CASSLLPGSGSPLHF.

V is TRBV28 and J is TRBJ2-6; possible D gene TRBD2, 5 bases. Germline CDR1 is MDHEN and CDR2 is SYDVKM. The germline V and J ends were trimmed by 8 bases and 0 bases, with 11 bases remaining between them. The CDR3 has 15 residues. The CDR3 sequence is CASSGGSSGANVLTF. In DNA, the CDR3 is TGTGCCAGCTCCGGAGGTTCCTCTGGGGCCAACGTCCTGACTTTC.

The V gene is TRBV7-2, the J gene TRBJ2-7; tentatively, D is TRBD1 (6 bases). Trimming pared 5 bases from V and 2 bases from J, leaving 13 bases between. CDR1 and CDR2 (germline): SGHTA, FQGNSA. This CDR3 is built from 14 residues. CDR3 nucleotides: TGTGCCAGCAGCCCGACAGGCCAGACCTACGAGCAGTACTTC. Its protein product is CASSPTGQTYEQYF.

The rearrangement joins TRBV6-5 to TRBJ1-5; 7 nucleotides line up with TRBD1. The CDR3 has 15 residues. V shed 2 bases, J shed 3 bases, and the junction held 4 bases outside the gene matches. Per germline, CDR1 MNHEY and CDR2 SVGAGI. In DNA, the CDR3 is TGTGCCAGCAGTTACACAGGGGATTACAATCAGCCCCAGCATTTT. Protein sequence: CASSYTGDYNQPQHF.

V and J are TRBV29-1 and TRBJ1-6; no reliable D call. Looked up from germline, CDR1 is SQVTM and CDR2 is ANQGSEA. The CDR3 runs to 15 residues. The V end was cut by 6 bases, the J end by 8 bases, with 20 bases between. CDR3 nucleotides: TGCAGCGTCCCTGAGGGTCCAGGTCCGGATTCACCCCTCCACTTT. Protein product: CSVPEGPGPDSPLHF.

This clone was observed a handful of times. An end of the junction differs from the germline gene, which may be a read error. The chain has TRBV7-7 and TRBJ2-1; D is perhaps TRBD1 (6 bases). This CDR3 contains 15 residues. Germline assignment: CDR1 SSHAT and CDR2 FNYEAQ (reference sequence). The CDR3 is CASSLDRNNYNEQFF. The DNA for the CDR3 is TGTGCTAGCAGCTTAGACAGGAATAACTACAATGAGCAGTTCTTC.

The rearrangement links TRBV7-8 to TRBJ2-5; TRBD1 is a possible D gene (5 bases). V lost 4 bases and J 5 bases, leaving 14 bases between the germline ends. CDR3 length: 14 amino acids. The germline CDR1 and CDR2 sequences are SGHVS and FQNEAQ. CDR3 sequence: CASSWAHRKETQYF. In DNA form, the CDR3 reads TGTGCCAGCAGCTGGGCTCACAGGAAGGAGACCCAGTACTTC.

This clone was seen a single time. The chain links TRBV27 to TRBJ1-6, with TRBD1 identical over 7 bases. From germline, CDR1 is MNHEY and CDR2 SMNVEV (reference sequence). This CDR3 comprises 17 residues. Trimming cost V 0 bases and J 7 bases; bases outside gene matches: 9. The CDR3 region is CASSLSSGTVLNSPLHF. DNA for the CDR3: TGTGCCAGCAGTTTATCATCCGGGACAGTTCTCAATTCACCCCTCCACTTT.

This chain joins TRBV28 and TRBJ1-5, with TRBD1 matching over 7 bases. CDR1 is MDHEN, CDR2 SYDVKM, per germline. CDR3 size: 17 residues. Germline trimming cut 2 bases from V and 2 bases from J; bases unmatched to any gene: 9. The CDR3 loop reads CASSLGDRTLRNQPQHF. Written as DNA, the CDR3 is TGTGCCAGCAGTTTAGGGGACAGAACATTGCGCAATCAGCCCCAGCATTTT.

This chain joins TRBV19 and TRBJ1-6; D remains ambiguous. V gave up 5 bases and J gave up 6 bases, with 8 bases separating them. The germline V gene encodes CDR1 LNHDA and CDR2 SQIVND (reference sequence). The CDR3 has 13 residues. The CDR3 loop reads CASSLDSNSPLHF. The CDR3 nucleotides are TGTGCCAGTAGTCTCGACTCTAATTCACCCCTCCACTTT.

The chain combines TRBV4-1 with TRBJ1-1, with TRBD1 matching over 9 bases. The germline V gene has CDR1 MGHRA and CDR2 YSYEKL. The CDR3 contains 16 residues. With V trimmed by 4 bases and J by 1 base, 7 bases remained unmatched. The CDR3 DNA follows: TGCGCCAGCAGCCGGCTTTTGGGACAGGGGAACACTGAAGCTTTCTTT. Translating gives CASSRLLGQGNTEAFF.

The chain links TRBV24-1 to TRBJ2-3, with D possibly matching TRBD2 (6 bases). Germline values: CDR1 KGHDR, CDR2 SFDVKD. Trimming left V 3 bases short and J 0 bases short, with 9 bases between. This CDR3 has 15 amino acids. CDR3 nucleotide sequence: TGTGCCACCAGTGATGCGGGACGGAGCACAGATACGCAGTATTTT. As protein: CATSDAGRSTDTQYF.